Listed here is a single T cell receptor (beta chain). Antigen specificity is unknown. Clones were sequenced by immunoSEQ multiplex PCR, and TCRdb holds only the in-frame ones, with some missing. This table has 500,000 to 550,000 clones, around 95% appearing once. Germline lookup yields CDR1 MGHDK and CDR2 SYGVNS. This CDR3 region has 14 residues. V shed 4 bases and J shed 0 bases, with 7 bases lying between them. This record comes from a study of shared clonotypes between healthy human individuals. Whole-study findings and limits: Clonotypes which were not shared had lower generation probabilities than clonotypes that all four donors shared.

What was sequenced was naive CD4+ T cells sorted from blood. The subset is: CD45RA+ positively selected. The chain combines TRBV25-1 with TRBJ1-5; D ambiguous. The origin of this receptor is a woman aged 30 to 39 in good health. The CDR3 DNA reads as TGTGCCAGCAGTGTCAGTTATAGCAATCAGCCCCAGCATTTT. It yields the protein CASSVSYSNQPQHF.